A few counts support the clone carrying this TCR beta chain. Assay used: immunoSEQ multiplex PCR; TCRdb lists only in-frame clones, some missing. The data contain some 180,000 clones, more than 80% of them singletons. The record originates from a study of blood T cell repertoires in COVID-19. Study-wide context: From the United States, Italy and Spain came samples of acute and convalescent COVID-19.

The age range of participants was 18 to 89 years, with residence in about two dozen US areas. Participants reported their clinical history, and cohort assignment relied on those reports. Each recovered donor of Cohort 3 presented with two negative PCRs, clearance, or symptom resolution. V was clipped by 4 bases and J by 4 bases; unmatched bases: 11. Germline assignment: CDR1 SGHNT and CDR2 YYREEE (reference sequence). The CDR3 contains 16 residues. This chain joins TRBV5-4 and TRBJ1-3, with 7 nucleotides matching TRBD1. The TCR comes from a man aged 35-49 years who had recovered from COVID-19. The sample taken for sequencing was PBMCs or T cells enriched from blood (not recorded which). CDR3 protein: CASSPTSGTEGNTIYF. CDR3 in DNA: TGTGCCAGCAGCCCGACTTCCGGGACAGAAGGAAACACCATATATTTT.